This entry concerns a single T cell receptor beta chain. TCRdb itself ran the RT-PCR reads through MiXCR, one entry per CDR3 protein. The sample yields about 680,000 distinct CDR3 sequences, more than 13% seen once. The receptor's source is a female donor in good health, serving as a healthy control. Sequencing used memory CD4+ T cells from blood.

CDR3 sequence reads: CSATWGAGGGHTDTQYF. The CDR3 DNA follows: TGCAGTGCTACCTGGGGAGCGGGGGGGGGCCACACAGATACGCAGTATTTT. The rearrangement uses TRBV20-1 and TRBJ2-3, with 10 bases matching TRBD2. V gave up 4 bases and J gave up 2 bases; unmatched junction bases: 12. There are 17 residues in the CDR3. Germline V gives CDR1 DFQATT, CDR2 SNEGSKA (reference sequence).